The 21 T cell receptor beta chains below all came from one sample that was sequenced in a study of blood T cells in healthy people across ages. A J-beta primer mix and a sample-barcoded 5' primer were used in a second PCR of roughly 6 to 12 cycles. TCRdb recomputed calls from the 5' RACE reads with MiXCR, one row per CDR3 protein. This repertoire shows over 1,300,000 distinct CDR3 sequences, approximately 60% found once; its top ten account for about 6.7%. Sequences were obtained from blood. All receptors come from a man aged 18 to 29 in good health.

The chain carries TRBV7-9 and TRBJ2-3; the D is unclear. Per the germline V gene, CDR1 is SEHNR and CDR2 is FQNEAQ (reference sequence). V was trimmed by 6 bases and J by 1 base, leaving 11 bases between them. The CDR3 loop spans 14 amino acids. CDR3 sequence reads: CASRNLLGTDTQYF. As DNA, the CDR3 is TGTGCCAGCAGGAACCTACTTGGCACAGATACGCAGTATTTT.

A note on this clonotype: One base away lies a much larger clone, so this may be a sequencing read error. This chain uses TRBV28 with TRBJ2-2; D unresolved. Trimming stripped 6 bases from V and 1 base from J, with 6 bases between. Germline CDR1 is MDHEN and CDR2 is SYDVKM. The CDR3 is made up of 13 amino acids. The CDR3, as DNA: TGTGCCAGCAGACCCCAGAACACCGGGGAGCTGTTTTTT. Its translation is CASRPQNTGELFF.

In this sample, this clonotype turned up a few times. The chain is built from TRBV20-1 and TRBJ2-1; D unresolved. The V and J ends lost 0 bases and 4 bases respectively, with 13 bases between them. This CDR3 has 15 amino acids. CDR1 DFQATT and CDR2 SNEGSKA come from the germline V gene (reference sequence). CDR3 residues: CSARDLMADYNEQFF. The CDR3 region has the DNA TGCAGTGCTAGAGATCTCATGGCAGATTACAATGAGCAGTTCTTC.

The gene calls are TRBV6-5 and TRBJ2-1; 12 bases agree with TRBD2. V shed 4 bases, J shed 7 bases, and the junction held 8 bases outside the gene matches. CDR1 and CDR2 from the germline V gene are MNHEY and SVGAGI. CDR3 length: 16 residues. Written as DNA, the CDR3 is TGTGCCAGCAGTTTTTCTAGCGGGGGGGCGTGGAATGAGCAGTTCTTC. Protein: CASSFSSGGAWNEQFF.

CDR3 DNA sequence: TGCGCCAGCAGCCAGAGGGTAGCTACCCCCACAGATACGCAGTATTTT. Encoded protein: CASSQRVATPTDTQYF. The chain has TRBV4-3 and TRBJ2-3, with D possibly TRBD2 on 5 matching bases. With 3 bases removed from V and 2 bases from J, the gap between germline ends came to 15 bases. The germline CDR1 and CDR2 sequences are LGHNA and YSLEER. This CDR3 region has 16 residues.

The rearrangement uses TRBV6-2 or TRBV6-3 and TRBJ1-4; TRBD1 might be the D (6 bases). CDR3 length: 14 residues. Trimming cost V 8 bases and J 1 base, with 11 bases left between them. Germline V CDR1 and CDR2: MNHEY, SVGEGT. As DNA, the CDR3 is TGTGCCAGCGCTACAGGGAGAACTAATGAAAAACTGTTTTTT. This translates into CASATGRTNEKLFF.

In its sample, this clonotype was seen a few times. The rearrangement joins TRBV6-4 to TRBJ2-3; tentatively, D is TRBD2 (5 bases). The CDR3 totals 14 residues. V was shortened by 0 bases and J by 4 bases, with 8 bases between the two germline ends. CDR1 and CDR2 from the germline V gene are MRHNA and SNTAGT. The CDR3 DNA follows: TGTGCCAGCAGTGACTCGACTAAATCAGATACGCAGTATTTT. It translates to CASSDSTKSDTQYF.

This chain links TRBV5-5 with TRBJ1-4, with D maybe TRBD1 (5 bases). V was pared by 0 bases and J by 8 bases, with 14 bases between. Germline values: CDR1 SGHKS, CDR2 YYEKEE (reference sequence). CDR3 length: 15 residues. The CDR3 DNA follows: TGTGCCAGCAGCTTGGGAAGGGGCCTAGAAGAAAAACTGTTTTTT. It specifies CASSLGRGLEEKLFF.

Only a few counts were recorded for this clonotype. This chain links TRBV29-1 with TRBJ2-1; weak D call: TRBD1 (6 bases). Trimming took off 3 bases at V and 3 bases at J, with 15 bases between the two ends. From germline, CDR1 is SQVTM and CDR2 ANQGSEA. CDR3 length: 15 amino acids. CDR3 coding DNA: TGCAGCGTTGACAAGACAGGTAGTGGCTACAATGAGCAGTTCTTC. It translates to CSVDKTGSGYNEQFF.

The chain is built from TRBV12-3 or TRBV12-4 and TRBJ2-5; 11 positions agree with TRBD2. This CDR3 has 16 amino acids. Trimming removed 6 bases from V and 4 bases from J; junction bases left unmatched: 10. The CDR3 sequence is CASSSSGGHARETQYF. CDR3 nucleotide sequence: TGTGCCAGCAGCTCTAGCGGGGGGCACGCGCGAGAGACCCAGTACTTC.

This clonotype was observed a handful of times. J is TRBJ1-5 and V is TRBV3-1, with D hard to call. Trimming stripped 1 base from V and 7 bases from J, with 17 bases between. This CDR3 spans 16 amino acids. CDR1 and CDR2 from the germline V gene are LGHDT and YNNKEL (reference sequence). In DNA form, the CDR3 reads TGTGCCAGCAGCCAAGGAGTGGACCCACCCGTCCAGCCCCAGCATTTT. It translates to CASSQGVDPPVQPQHF.

In this sample, this clonotype turned up a few times. A read error may explain this, as a much larger clone is one base away. The chain carries TRBV7-2 and TRBJ1-2; the D gene is possibly TRBD1 (5 bases). Trimming shortened V by 1 base and J by 7 bases, and 7 bases separated the two germline ends. The CDR3 has 12 amino acids. The germline V gene encodes CDR1 SGHTA and CDR2 FQGNSA. The CDR3 loop is CASSLDRSGYTF. The CDR3 nucleotides are TGTGCCAGCAGCTTAGACAGGAGTGGCTACACCTTC. The full variable domain, with the rest looked up from reference TRBV7-2 and TRBJ1-2, is GAGVSQSPSNKVTEKGKDVELRCDPISGHTALYWYRQSLGQGLEFLIYFQGNSAPDKSGLPSDRFSAERTGGSVSTLTIQRTQQEDSAVYLCASSLDRSGYTFGSGTRLTVV.

This clonotype was seen once. V usage is TRBV20-1 and J usage is TRBJ2-1, with D tentatively TRBD2 (7 bases). V shed 7 bases and J shed 3 bases, with 16 bases lying between them. The germline gives CDR1 DFQATT, CDR2 SNEGSKA (reference sequence). The CDR3 spans 14 residues. CDR3 residues: CSVGGGYVYNEQFF. The DNA for the CDR3 is TGCAGTGTAGGCGGGGGCTACGTCTACAATGAGCAGTTCTTC.

This clonotype has just a few counts. The chain recombines TRBV5-1 with TRBJ1-4; the D is unclear. There are 17 residues in the CDR3. V was cut by 0 bases and J by 3 bases, with 15 bases left in between. Germline V gene data show CDR1 as SGHRS and CDR2 as YFSETQ. CDR3 loop: CASSLALTGRANEKLFF. The CDR3 bases are TGCGCCAGCAGCTTGGCCTTGACTGGACGGGCTAATGAAAAACTGTTTTTT.

The J gene is TRBJ2-5, the V gene TRBV5-1; the D gene is possibly TRBD1 (7 bases). The last part of the DNA fits TRBJ2-7 better; the J call may be wrong. Germline-derived CDR1 and CDR2 are SGHRS and YFSETQ. The CDR3 is 17 residues long. The CDR3 DNA follows: TGCGCCAGCAGCTCAAACCTTCTTAGACAGGGAGGATACGAGCAGTACTTC. Translating gives CASSSNLLRQGGYEQYF.

The chain employs TRBV29-1 and TRBJ2-1; D might be TRBD1 (6 bases). TRBJ2-7 explains the end of the DNA better; the J call may be wrong. The length of the CDR3 is 14 residues. CDR1 is SQVTM, CDR2 ANQGSEA, per germline. The DNA of the CDR3 is TGCAGCGTTGGAAAACAGGGTTCCTGCAATGAGCAGTACTTC. Translating it yields CSVGKQGSCNEQYF.

The CDR3 coding sequence is TGTGCCAGCAGCTTGATCCTGAGCTCCTACGAGCAGTACTTC. Protein product: CASSLILSSYEQYF. V gene TRBV7-9 combines with J gene TRBJ2-7; D uncertain. The CDR3 spans 14 residues. The germline V gene has CDR1 SEHNR and CDR2 FQNEAQ (reference sequence). V lost 3 bases and J 0 bases, leaving 9 bases between the germline ends.

J is TRBJ2-5 and V is TRBV5-4; TRBD1 aligns across 7 bases. Germline V gene data show CDR1 as SGHNT and CDR2 as YYREEE (reference sequence). The CDR3 length is 14 residues. The V gene end was trimmed by 7 bases and the J gene end by 5 bases; junction bases not matched to a gene: 11. The CDR3 DNA follows: TGTGCCAGCTGTGTCGAGGGGGCTTGGGAGACCCAGTACTTC. Translated, it gives CASCVEGAWETQYF.

This clonotype was found many times. The chain joins TRBV6-2 or TRBV6-3 to TRBJ2-1, with a tentative D call TRBD1 (6 bases). Germline loops: CDR1 MNHEY, CDR2 SVGEGT. The V end was cut by 6 bases, the J end by 4 bases, with 10 bases between. CDR3 length equals 13 residues. In DNA form, the CDR3 reads TGTGCCAGCAGCCCAGGGGAATACAATGAGCAGTTCTTC. Translating gives CASSPGEYNEQFF.

This rearrangement joins TRBV5-1 to TRBJ2-1; tentative D call: TRBD2 (5 bases). The CDR3 consists of 16 residues. The germline V and J ends were trimmed by 0 bases and 3 bases, with 13 bases remaining between them. Germline V gives CDR1 SGHRS, CDR2 YFSETQ. The CDR3 loop reads CASSLVLAAGYNEQFF. The CDR3 DNA follows: TGCGCCAGCAGCTTGGTCCTAGCTGCCGGCTACAATGAGCAGTTCTTC. Full variable domain (missing parts from reference TRBV5-1 and TRBJ2-1): KAGVTQTPRYLIKTRGQQVTLSCSPISGHRSVSWYQQTPGQGLQFLFEYFSETQRNKGNFPGRFSGRQFSNSRSEMNVSTLELGDSALYLCASSLVLAAGYNEQFFGPGTRLTVL.

The chain employs TRBV29-1 and TRBJ2-7, with 11 nucleotides matching TRBD1. Germline V gene sequence: CDR1 SQVTM, CDR2 ANQGSEA. CDR3 size: 14 residues. V trimming: 6 bases; J trimming: 3 bases; junction bases outside the gene matches: 7. This chain's CDR3 is CSVKDRGLSYEQYF. In DNA form, the CDR3 reads TGCAGCGTCAAGGACAGGGGGCTGAGCTACGAGCAGTACTTC.